This TCR beta chain was found in a study of blood T cells in healthy people across ages. A second about 6 to 12 cycle PCR used barcoded and J-beta primers. MiXCR, applied by TCRdb to the 5' RACE reads, yields one record per CDR3 protein. The sample yields 750,000 or so distinct CDR3 sequences, 25% seen once. This clonotype turned up a few times. Trimming removed 3 bases from V and 4 bases from J; junction bases left unmatched: 5. This CDR3 comprises 15 residues. The same specimen was also included in a second study, on T cells of mothers and their children.

The TCR sequence derives from a boy between 10 and 17 years old in good health. J is TRBJ2-1 and V is TRBV12-3 or TRBV12-4; 8 bases are shared with TRBD2. The sample taken for sequencing was blood. The CDR3 is CASSFRASGYNEQFF. For the CDR3, the DNA is TGTGCCAGCAGTTTCAGGGCTAGCGGGTACAATGAGCAGTTCTTC.